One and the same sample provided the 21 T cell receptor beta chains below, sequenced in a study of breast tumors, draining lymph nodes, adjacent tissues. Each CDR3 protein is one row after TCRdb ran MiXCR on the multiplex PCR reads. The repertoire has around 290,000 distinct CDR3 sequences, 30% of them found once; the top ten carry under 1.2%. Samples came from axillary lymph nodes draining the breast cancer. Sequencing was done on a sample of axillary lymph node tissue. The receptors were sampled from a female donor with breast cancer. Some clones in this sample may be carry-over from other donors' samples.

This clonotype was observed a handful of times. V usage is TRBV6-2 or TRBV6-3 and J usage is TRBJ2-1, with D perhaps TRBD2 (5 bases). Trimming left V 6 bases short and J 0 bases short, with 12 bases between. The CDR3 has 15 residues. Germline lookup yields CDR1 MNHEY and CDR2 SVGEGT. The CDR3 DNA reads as TGTGCCAGCAGACCGGAGGTCGGCTCCTACAATGAGCAGTTCTTC. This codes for CASRPEVGSYNEQFF.

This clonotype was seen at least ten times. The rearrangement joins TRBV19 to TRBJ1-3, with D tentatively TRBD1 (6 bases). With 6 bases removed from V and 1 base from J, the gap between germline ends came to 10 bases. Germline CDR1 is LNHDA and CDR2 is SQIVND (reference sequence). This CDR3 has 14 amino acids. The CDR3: CASSAGASGNTIYF. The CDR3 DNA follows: TGTGCCAGTAGCGCAGGGGCGTCTGGAAACACCATATATTTT.

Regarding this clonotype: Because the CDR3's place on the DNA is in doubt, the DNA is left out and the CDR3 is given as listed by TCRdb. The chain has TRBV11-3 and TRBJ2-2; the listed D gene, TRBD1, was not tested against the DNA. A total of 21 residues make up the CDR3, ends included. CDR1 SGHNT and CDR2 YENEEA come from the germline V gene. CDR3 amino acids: CASSLEPYEQYFGPGTGELFF.

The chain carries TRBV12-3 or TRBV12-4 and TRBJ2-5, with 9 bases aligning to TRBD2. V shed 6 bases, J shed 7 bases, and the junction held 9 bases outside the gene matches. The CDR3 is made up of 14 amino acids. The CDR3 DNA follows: TGTGCCAGCAGCAACCGGCTAGCGGGGCGGACCCAGTACTTC. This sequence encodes CASSNRLAGRTQYF.

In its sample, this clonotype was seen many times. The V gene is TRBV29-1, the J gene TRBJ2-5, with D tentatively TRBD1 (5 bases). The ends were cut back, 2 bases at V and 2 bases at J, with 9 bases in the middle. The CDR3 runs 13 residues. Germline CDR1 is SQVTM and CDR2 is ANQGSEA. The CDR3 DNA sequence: TGCAGCGTTGAACAGGGTATACAAGAGACCCAGTACTTC. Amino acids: CSVEQGIQETQYF.

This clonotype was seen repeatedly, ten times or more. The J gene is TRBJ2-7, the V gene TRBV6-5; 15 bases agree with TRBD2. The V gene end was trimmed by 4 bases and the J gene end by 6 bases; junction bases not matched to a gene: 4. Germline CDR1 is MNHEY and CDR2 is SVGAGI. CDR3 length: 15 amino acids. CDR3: CASSSGLAGGIEQYF. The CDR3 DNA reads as TGTGCCAGCAGTTCGGGACTAGCGGGAGGAATCGAGCAGTACTTC.

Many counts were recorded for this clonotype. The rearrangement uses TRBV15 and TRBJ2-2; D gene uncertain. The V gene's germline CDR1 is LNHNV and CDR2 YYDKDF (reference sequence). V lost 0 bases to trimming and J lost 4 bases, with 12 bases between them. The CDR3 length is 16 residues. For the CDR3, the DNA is TGTGCCACCAGCAGAGAGGGCGGAACGAGCACCGGGGAGCTGTTTTTT. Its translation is CATSREGGTSTGELFF. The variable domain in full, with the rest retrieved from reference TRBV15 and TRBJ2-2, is DAMVIQNPRYQVTQFGKPVTLSCSQTLNHNVMYWYQQKSSQAPKLLFHYYDKDFNNEADTPDNFQSRRPNTSFCFLDIRSPGLGDTAMYLCATSREGGTSTGELFFGEGSRLTVL.

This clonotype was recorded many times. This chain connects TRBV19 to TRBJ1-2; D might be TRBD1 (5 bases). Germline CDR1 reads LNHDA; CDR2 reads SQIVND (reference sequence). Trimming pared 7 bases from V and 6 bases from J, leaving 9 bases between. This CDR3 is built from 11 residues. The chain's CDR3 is CASTRGNGYTF. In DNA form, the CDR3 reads TGTGCCAGTACTCGGGGGAATGGCTACACCTTC.

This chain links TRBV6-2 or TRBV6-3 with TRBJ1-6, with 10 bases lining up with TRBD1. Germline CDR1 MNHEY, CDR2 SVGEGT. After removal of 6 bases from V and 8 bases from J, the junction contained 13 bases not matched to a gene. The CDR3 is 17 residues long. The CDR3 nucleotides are TGTGCCAGCAGAAGGGGCACCGGGACAGGGGATCATTCACCCCTCCACTTT. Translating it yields CASRRGTGTGDHSPLHF.

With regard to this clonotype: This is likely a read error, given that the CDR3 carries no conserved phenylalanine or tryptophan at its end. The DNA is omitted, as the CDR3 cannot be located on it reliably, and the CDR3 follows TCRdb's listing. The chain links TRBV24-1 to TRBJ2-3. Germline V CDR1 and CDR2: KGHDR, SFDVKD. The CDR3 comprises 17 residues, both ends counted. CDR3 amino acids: CATSDLSFPPDGDTQCS.

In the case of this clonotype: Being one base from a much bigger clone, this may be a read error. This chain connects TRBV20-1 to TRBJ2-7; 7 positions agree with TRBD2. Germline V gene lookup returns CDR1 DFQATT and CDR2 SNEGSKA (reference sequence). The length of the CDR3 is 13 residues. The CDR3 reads CSARAGPSYAQYF. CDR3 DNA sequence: TGCAGTGCTCGAGCGGGACCATCTTACGCGCAGTACTTC.

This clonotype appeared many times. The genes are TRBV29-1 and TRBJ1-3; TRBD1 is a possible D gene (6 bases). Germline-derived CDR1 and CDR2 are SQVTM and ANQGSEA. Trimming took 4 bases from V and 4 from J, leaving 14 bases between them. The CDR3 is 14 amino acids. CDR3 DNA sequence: TGCAGCGTTGCTAGGGGGGCTGGGGGAAACACCATATATTTT. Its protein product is CSVARGAGGNTIYF.

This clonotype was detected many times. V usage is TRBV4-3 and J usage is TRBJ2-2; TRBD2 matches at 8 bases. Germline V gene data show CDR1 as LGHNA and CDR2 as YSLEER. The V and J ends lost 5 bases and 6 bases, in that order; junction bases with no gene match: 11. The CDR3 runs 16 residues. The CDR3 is CASSTQSGSKAGELFF. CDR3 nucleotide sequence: TGCGCCAGCAGCACCCAGAGCGGGAGTAAGGCCGGGGAGCTGTTTTTT.

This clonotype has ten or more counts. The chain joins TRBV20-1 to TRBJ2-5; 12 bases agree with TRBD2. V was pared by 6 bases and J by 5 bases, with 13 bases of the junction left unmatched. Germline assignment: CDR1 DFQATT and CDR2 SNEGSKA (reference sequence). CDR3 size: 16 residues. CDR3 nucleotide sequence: TGCAGTGCCCTTCAGACTAGCGGGAGAGGGTTTGAGACCCAGTACTTC. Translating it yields CSALQTSGRGFETQYF.

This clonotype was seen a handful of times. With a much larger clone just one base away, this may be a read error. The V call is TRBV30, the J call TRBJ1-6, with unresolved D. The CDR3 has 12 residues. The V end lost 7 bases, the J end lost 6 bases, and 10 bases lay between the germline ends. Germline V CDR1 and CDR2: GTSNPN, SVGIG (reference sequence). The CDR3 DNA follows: TGTGCCTTCCGAACTGTTAATTCACCCCTCCACTTT. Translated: CAFRTVNSPLHF. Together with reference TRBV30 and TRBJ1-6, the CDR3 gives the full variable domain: SQTIHQWPATLVQPVGSPLSLECTVEGTSNPNLYWYRQAAGRGLQLLFYSVGIGQISSEVPQNLSASRPQDRQFILSSKKLLLSDSGFYLCAFRTVNSPLHFGNGTRLTVT.

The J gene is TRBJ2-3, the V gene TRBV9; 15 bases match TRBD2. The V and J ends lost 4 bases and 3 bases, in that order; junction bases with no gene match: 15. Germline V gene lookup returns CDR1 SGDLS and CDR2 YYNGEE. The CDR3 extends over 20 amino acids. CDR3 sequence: CASSSTGGLAGGPSTDTQYF. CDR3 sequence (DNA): TGTGCCAGCAGCTCCACGGGTGGACTAGCGGGAGGGCCAAGTACAGATACGCAGTATTTT.

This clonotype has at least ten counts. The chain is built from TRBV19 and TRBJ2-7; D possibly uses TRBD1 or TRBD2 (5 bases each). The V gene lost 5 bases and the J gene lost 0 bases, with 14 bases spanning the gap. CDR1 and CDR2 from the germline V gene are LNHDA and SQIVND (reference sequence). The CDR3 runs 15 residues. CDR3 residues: CASSEGWGPSYEQYF. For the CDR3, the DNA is TGTGCCAGTAGTGAAGGGTGGGGACCCTCCTACGAGCAGTACTTC.

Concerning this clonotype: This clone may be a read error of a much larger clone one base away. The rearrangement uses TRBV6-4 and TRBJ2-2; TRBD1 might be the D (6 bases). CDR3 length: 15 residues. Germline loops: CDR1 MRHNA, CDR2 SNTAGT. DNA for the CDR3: TGTGCCAGCAGTCGGGGTTTGGGGGACACCGGGGAGCTGTCTTTT. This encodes CASSRGLGDTGELSF.

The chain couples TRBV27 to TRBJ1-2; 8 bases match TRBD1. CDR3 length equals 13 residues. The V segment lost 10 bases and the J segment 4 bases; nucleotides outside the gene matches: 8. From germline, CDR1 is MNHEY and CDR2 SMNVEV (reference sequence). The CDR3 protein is CAKIQGDGYGYTF. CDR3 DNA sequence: TGTGCCAAAATACAGGGGGACGGCTATGGCTACACCTTC.

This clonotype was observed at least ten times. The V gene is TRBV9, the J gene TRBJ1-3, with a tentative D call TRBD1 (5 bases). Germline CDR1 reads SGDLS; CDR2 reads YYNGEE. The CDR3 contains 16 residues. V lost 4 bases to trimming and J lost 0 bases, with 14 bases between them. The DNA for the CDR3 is TGTGCCAGCAGCCCAAACGAGGGGAACTCTGGAAACACCATATATTTT. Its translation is CASSPNEGNSGNTIYF.

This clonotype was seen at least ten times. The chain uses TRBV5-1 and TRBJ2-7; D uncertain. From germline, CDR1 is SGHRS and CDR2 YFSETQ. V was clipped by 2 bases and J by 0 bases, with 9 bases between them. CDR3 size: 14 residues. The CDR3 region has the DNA TGCGCCAGCAGCTTTTGGAAAAGCTCCTACGAGCAGTACTTC. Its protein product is CASSFWKSSYEQYF.